The T cell receptor (beta chain) under discussion was sequenced for a study of blood T cell repertoires in COVID-19. The wider study: Sources were T cells, B-cell-depleted T cells, or PBMCs; the material itself was cDNA or gDNA.

Per the original methods: Reference gene primer amplification yielded estimated nucleated cell counts. Clones were read by immunoSEQ multiplex PCR, and TCRdb kept only the in-frame ones, dropping some. Clone size and V and J calls were adopted from that table, with D and trimming inferred from the DNA. Among about 170,000 clones listed, approximately 85% were seen once. In its sample, this clone was seen a few times. V was pared by 6 bases and J by 8 bases, with 13 bases of the junction left unmatched. The CDR3 consists of 16 residues. Germline V gene data show CDR1 as MNHEY and CDR2 as SVGEGT. The specimen was peripheral blood. The source is a man aged 55 to 69 who had recovered from COVID-19. The chain recombines TRBV6-2 or TRBV6-3 with TRBJ2-1; 10 bases map to TRBD2. CDR3 bases: TGTGCCAGCAGCCCTTGGGTAGCGGGGGGCCGGGATGAGCAGTTCTTC. As protein: CASSPWVAGGRDEQFF.